The rows below give T cell receptor beta chains drawn from one sample of a study of T cells in localized non-small cell lung cancer. Sequencing used immunoSEQ multiplex PCR; TCRdb keeps in-frame clones, though not all of them. The sample carries some 64,000 clones, roughly 79% recorded once. Sequenced here: PBMCs, sampled before any cancer treatment. The source of these receptors is a man aged 40 to 70 with stage II lung adenocarcinoma. Each CDR3 is given with its conserved first and last residue. A D gene is named only where the DNA matches it firmly. A row's size may be missing; if present it is once, few, many or a size class.

>NA|TRBJ2-3|NA|TRBV2
TGTGCCGTATTCGGGGGTGCAGCAGATACGCAGTATTTT
CAVFGGAADTQYF
>NA|TRBJ1-3|NA|TRBV29-1
TGCAGCGTTAACACCGGGACGGAGTCTGGAAACACCATATATTTT
CSVNTGTESGNTIYF
>NA|TRBJ1-4|NA|TRBV4-2
TGTGCCAGCAGCCAAGCGACAGCAACTAATGAAAAACTGTTTTTT
CASSQATATNEKLFF
>NA|TRBJ1-1|once|TRBV10-3
TGTGCCATCAGTGAGTCGGGCAGGTCGAACACTGAAGCTTTCTTT
CAISESGRSNTEAFF
>NA|TRBJ1-1|NA|TRBV5-1
TGCGCCAGCACACAACAGGGACGCACTGAAGCTTTCTTT
CASTQQGRTEAFF
>NA|TRBJ1-2|NA|TRBV5-1
TGCGCCAGCAGCTTGGAGGCAGCTAACTATGGCTACACCTTC
CASSLEAANYGYTF
>NA|TRBJ2-2|NA|TRBV7-3
TGTGCCAGCAGCGTCGACGGTGGGAACACCGGGGAGCTGTTTTTT
CASSVDGGNTGELFF
>NA|TRBJ2-1|NA|TRBV14
TGTGCCAGCAGCGGGAGGCAGGGAGGCTTTTGGAACGATGAGCAGTTCTTC
CASSGRQGGFWNDEQFF
>TRBD1|TRBJ2-7|NA|TRBV6-1
TGTGCCAGCAGCCCCGCGGACAGGGGGTCCTACGAGCAGTACTTC
CASSPADRGSYEQYF
>TRBD1|TRBJ2-1|NA|TRBV12-5
TGTGCTAGTGGTTACCGGGACAGGGACAATGAGCAGTTCTTC
CASGYRDRDNEQFF
>TRBD2|TRBJ2-3|NA|TRBV7-2
TGTGCCAGCAGCTTAAAACTCACTAGCGGGAGAGGGACAGATACGCAGTATTTT
CASSLKLTSGRGTDTQYF
>NA|TRBJ1-5|NA|TRBV5-6
TGTGCCAGCAGCCCGGGGGGGAATCAGCCCCAGCATTTT
CASSPGGNQPQHF
>NA|TRBJ2-1|once|TRBV5-6
TGTGCCAGCAGCTCCGTAGCGCTTCTTGCCAATGAGCAGTTCTTC
CASSSVALLANEQFF
>NA|TRBJ1-4|NA|TRBV7-9
TGTGCCAGCAGCTATGGGCAGATTAATGAAAAACTGTTTTTT
CASSYGQINEKLFF
>TRBD1|TRBJ2-3|NA|TRBV7-2
TGTGCCAGCAGCATGGGACAGAACACAGATACGCAGTATTTT
CASSMGQNTDTQYF
>NA|TRBJ1-1|NA|TRBV6-1
TGTGCCAGCAGGTGGTACAGGACTGAAGCTTTCTTT
CASRWYRTEAFF
>NA|TRBJ2-7|NA|TRBV9
TGTGCCAGCAGCGTCGGGACTTTCTCCTACGAGCAGTACTTC
CASSVGTFSYEQYF
>TRBD1|TRBJ1-1|NA|TRBV5-1
TGCGCCAGCAGCCCCGGGACAGGGGCCACTGAAGCTTTCTTT
CASSPGTGATEAFF
>NA|TRBJ2-5|NA|TRBV7-6
TGTGCCAGCAGCTTGGGACAAGAGACCCAGTACTTC
CASSLGQETQYF
>NA|TRBJ1-2|once|TRBV6-5
TGTGCCAGCAGTTACTTGAGCGGCTATGGCTACACCTTC
CASSYLSGYGYTF
>NA|TRBJ1-2|NA|TRBV19
TGTGCCAGTAGTATCGGCACAGGTTACGGCGGCTACACCTTC
CASSIGTGYGGYTF
>NA|TRBJ2-1|once|TRBV9
TGTGCCAGCAGCCCCCCCGGCAACCACAATGAGCAGTTCTTC
CASSPPGNHNEQFF
>TRBD1|TRBJ2-7|once|TRBV6-1
TGTGCCAGCAGTGAAAACAGGGGGAGAGACGAGCAGTACTTC
CASSENRGRDEQYF
>NA|TRBJ1-4|NA|TRBV6-6
TGTGCCAGCAGTTCCAGGCCGGAAGCCGATGAAAAACTGTTTTTT
CASSSRPEADEKLFF
>TRBD1|TRBJ2-1|NA|TRBV6-5
TGTGCCAGCAGCCCCCGTCAGGACAGGCCTGAGCAGTTCTTC
CASSPRQDRPEQFF
>NA|TRBJ1-1|NA|TRBV11-2
TGTGCCAGCAGCTCGACATCCAGGGGCGTCGGGAACACTGAAGCTTTCTTT
CASSSTSRGVGNTEAFF
>TRBD2|TRBJ2-1|NA|TRBV19
TGTGCCAGTAGCAGATCCGCAAGCGGGAGTGCGAACAATGAGCAGTTCTTC
CASSRSASGSANNEQFF
>NA|TRBJ2-4|NA|TRBV6-1
TGTGCCAGCAGTGGAAGGGGGGGCAAAAACATTCAGTACTTC
CASSGRGGKNIQYF
>NA|TRBJ1-5|NA|TRBV19
TGTGCCAGTAGTATTATAGGAGTTTATAGCAATCAGCCCCAGCATTTT
CASSIIGVYSNQPQHF
>NA|TRBJ1-5|NA|TRBV11-2
TGTGCCAGCAGAGCGCAGAGCAATCAGCCCCAGCATTTT
CASRAQSNQPQHF
>NA|TRBJ2-3|NA|TRBV7-7
TGTGCTAGCAGTTATAACGGGGCTAGCACAGATACGCAGTATTTT
CASSYNGASTDTQYF
>NA|TRBJ1-2|NA|TRBV6-5
TGTGCCAGCAGTTACTCGCCCCGAAACTATGGCTACACCTTC
CASSYSPRNYGYTF
>NA|TRBJ2-5|NA|TRBV7-4
TGTGCCAGCAGCTCAATTGACTGGGACCAAGAGACCCAGTACTTC
CASSSIDWDQETQYF